This entry features one T cell receptor beta chain sequence. V was clipped by 6 bases and J by 3 bases; unmatched bases: 6. CDR1 is MDHEN, CDR2 SYDVKM, per germline. The length of the CDR3 is 14 residues. These data belong to a study of blood T cell repertoires in COVID-19. Method: immunoSEQ multiplex PCR; TCRdb's copy keeps in-frame clones and lacks some. Here the sample spans 60,000 to 80,000 clones, around 88% being singletons. The rearrangement uses TRBV28 and TRBJ1-2; 8 positions agree with TRBD1. The receptor's source is a woman in her 70s with acute or convalescent COVID-19. Sequenced: peripheral blood. The CDR3 nucleotides read TGTGCCAGCAGCCCAATGGACAGGGACTATGGCTACACCTTC. Its protein is CASSPMDRDYGYTF.